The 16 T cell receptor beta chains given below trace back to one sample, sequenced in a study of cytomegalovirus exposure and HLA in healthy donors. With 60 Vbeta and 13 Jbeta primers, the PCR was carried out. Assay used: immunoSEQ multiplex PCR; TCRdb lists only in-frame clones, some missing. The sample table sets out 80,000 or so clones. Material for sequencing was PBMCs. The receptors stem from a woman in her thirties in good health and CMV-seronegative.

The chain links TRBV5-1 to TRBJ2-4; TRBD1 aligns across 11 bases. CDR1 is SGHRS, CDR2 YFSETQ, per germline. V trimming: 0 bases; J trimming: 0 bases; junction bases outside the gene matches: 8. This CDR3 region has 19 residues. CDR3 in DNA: TGCGCCAGCAGCTTGGTAGGGACAGGGGGGGATCTAGCCAAAAACATTCAGTACTTC. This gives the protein CASSLVGTGGDLAKNIQYF.

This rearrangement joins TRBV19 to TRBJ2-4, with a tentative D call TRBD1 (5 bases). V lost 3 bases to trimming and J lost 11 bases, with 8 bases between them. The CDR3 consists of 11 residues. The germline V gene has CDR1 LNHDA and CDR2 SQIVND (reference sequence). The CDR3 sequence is CASSIQGFQYF. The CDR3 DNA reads TGTGCCAGTAGTATTCAGGGTTTTCAGTACTTC.

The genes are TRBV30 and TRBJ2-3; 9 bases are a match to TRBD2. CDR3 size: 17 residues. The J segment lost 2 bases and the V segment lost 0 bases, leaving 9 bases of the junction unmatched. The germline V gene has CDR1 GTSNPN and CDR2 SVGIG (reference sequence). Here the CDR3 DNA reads TGTGCCTGGAGTGTAGCCGGACTAGCGAGCTCCACAGATACGCAGTATTTT. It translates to CAWSVAGLASSTDTQYF.

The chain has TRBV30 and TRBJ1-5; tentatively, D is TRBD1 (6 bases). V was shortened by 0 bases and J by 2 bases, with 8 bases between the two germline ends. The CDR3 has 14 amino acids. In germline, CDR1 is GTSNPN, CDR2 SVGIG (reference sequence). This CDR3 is CAWSVHRGNQPQHF. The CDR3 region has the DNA TGTGCCTGGAGTGTACACAGGGGCAATCAGCCCCAGCATTTT.

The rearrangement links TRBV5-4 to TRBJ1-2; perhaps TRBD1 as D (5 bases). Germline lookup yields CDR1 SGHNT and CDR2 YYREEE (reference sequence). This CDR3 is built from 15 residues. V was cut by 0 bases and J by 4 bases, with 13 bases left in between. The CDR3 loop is CASSLVGARSYGYTF. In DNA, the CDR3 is TGTGCCAGCAGCTTGGTAGGGGCGAGGAGCTATGGCTACACCTTC.

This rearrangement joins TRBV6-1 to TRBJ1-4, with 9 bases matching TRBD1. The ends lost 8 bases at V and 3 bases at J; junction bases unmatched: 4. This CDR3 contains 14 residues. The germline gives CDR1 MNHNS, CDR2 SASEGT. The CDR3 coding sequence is TGTGCCAGCCAGGGACAGGGAGCTAATGAAAAACTGTTTTTT. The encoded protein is CASQGQGANEKLFF.

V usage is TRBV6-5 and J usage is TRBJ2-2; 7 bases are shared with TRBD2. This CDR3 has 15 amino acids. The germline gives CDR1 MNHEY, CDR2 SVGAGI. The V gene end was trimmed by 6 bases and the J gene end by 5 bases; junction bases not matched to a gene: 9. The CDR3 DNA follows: TGTGCCAGCAGCCTTCTCGCGGGAGATACCGGGGAGCTGTTTTTT. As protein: CASSLLAGDTGELFF.

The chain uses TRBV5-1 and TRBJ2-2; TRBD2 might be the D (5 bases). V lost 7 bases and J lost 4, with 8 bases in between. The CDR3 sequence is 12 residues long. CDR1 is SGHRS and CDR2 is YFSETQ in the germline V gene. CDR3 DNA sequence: TGCGCCAGCGGTGGGAGCACCGGGGAGCTGTTTTTT. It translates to CASGGSTGELFF.

For the CDR3, the DNA is TGTGCCAGCAGCTTTAGACAGGGGTCGTACAATGAGCAGTTCTTC. Translating it yields CASSFRQGSYNEQFF. This chain uses TRBV7-9 with TRBJ2-1; 8 bases are a match to TRBD1. The CDR3 extends over 15 amino acids. Losses at the gene ends were 3 bases for V and 4 bases for J; bases not matched to a gene: 5. CDR1 and CDR2 from the germline V gene are SEHNR and FQNEAQ (reference sequence).

The CDR3, as DNA: TGTGCCAGCAGCGTAGCTACGGGGAGAGACAATGAGCAGTTCTTC. Translation: CASSVATGRDNEQFF. V and J are TRBV9 and TRBJ2-1, with D perhaps TRBD2 (5 bases). Germline V gene sequence: CDR1 SGDLS, CDR2 YYNGEE. Deletions cut 0 bases from V and 5 bases from J, with 12 bases between. The CDR3 sequence is 15 residues long.

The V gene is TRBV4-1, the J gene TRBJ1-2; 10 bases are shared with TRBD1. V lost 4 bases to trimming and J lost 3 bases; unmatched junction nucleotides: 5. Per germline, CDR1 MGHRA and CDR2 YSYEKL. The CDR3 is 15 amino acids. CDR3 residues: CASSPGQGVDYGYTF. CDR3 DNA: TGCGCCAGCAGCCCTGGACAGGGGGTAGACTATGGCTACACCTTC.

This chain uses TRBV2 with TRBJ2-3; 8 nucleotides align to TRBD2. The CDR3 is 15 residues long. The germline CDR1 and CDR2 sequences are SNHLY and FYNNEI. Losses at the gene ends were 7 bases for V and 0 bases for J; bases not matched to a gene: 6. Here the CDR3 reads CASKSQRGSTDTQYF. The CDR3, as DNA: TGTGCCAGCAAGAGCCAGCGGGGGAGCACAGATACGCAGTATTTT.

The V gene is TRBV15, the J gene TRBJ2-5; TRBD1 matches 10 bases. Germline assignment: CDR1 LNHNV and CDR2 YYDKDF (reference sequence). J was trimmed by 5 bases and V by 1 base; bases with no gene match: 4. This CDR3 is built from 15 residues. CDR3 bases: TGTGCCACCAGCAGAGTGGGACAGGGGAGGGAGACCCAGTACTTC. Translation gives CATSRVGQGRETQYF.

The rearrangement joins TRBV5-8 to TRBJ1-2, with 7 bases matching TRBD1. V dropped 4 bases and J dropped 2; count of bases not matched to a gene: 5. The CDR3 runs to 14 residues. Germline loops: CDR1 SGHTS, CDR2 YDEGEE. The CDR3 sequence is CASSLQGVNYGYTF. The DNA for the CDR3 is TGTGCCAGCAGCCTCCAGGGGGTCAACTATGGCTACACCTTC.

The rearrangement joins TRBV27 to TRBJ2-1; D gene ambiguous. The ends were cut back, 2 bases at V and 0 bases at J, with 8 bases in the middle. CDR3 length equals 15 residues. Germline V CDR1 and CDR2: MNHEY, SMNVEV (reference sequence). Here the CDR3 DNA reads TGTGCCAGCAGTTTAGTGCTGAGCTCCTACAATGAGCAGTTCTTC. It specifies CASSLVLSSYNEQFF.

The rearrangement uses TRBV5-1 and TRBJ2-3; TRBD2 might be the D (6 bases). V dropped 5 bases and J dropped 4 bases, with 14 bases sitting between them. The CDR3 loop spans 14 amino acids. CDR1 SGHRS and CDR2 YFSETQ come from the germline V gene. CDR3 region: CASSMESSADTQYF. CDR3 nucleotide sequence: TGCGCCAGCAGTATGGAGTCTAGCGCAGATACGCAGTATTTT.